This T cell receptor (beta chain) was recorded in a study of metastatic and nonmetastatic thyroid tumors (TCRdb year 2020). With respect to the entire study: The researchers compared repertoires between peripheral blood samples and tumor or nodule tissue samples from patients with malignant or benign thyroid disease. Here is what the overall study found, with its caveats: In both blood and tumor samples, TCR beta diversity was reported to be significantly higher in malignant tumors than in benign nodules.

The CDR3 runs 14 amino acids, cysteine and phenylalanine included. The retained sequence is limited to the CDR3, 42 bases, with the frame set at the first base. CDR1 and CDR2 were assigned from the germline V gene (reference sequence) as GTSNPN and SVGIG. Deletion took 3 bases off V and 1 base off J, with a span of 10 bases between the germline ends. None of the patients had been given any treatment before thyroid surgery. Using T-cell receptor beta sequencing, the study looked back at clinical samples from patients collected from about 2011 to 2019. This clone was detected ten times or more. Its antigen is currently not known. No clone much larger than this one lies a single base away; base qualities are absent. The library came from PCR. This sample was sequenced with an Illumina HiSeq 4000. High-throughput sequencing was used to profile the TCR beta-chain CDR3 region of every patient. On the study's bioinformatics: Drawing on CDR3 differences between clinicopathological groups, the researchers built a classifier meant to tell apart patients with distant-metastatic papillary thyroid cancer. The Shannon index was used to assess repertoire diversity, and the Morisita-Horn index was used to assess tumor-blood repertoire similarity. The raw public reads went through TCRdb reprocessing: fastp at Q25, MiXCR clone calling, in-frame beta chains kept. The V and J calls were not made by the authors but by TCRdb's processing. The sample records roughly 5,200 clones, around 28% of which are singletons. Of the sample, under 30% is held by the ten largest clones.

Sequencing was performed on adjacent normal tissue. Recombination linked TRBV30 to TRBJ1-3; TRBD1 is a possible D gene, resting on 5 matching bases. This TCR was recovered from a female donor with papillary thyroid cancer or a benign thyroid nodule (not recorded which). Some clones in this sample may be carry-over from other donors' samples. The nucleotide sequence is TGTGCCTGGAGGGGCCAGGGATCTGGAAACACCATATATTTT. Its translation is CAWRGQGSGNTIYF.